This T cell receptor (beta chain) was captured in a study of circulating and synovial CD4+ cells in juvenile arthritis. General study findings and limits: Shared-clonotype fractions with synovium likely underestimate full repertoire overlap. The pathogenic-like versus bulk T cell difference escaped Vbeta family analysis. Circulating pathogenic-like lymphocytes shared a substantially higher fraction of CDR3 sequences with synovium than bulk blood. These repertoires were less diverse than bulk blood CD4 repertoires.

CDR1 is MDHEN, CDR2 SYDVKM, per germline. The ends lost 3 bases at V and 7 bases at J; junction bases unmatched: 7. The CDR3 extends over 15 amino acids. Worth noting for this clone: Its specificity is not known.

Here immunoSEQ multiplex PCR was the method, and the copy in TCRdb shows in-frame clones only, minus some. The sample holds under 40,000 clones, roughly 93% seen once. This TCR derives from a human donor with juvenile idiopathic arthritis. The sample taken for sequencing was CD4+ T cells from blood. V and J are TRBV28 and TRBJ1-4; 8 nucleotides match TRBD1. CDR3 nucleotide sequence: TGTGCCAGCAGTTTTGAGAGGACAGGGTTTGAAAAACTGTTTTTT. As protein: CASSFERTGFEKLFF.